The 25 T cell receptor beta chains given below trace back to one sample, sequenced in a study of T cell responses to AZD1222 COVID-19 vaccine. The repertoire was sequenced with immunoSEQ multiplex PCR; TCRdb's copy has only in-frame clones and lacks some. The sample lists around 110,000 clones; almost 90% were seen once. This specimen consisted of peripheral blood, obtained on day 0 of AZD1222 vaccination. All receptors derive from an adult in good health.

This chain connects TRBV28 to TRBJ1-5; TRBD1 aligns across 8 bases. The length of the CDR3 is 16 residues. J gave up 4 bases and V 5 bases, and 10 bases lay outside the gene matches. The germline gives CDR1 MDHEN, CDR2 SYDVKM. CDR3 amino acids: CASSPFIRQGNQPQHF. CDR3 nucleotides: TGTGCCAGCAGTCCCTTTATTCGACAGGGGAATCAGCCCCAGCATTTT.

This chain links TRBV6-5 with TRBJ1-2; TRBD1 matches at 7 bases. V lost 6 bases, J lost 6 bases, and 10 bases stayed unmatched. The CDR3 runs 14 residues. From germline, CDR1 is MNHEY and CDR2 SVGAGI. CDR3 DNA: TGTGCCAGCAGCATAAAGCAGGGGGGTGATGGCTACACCTTC. Translation: CASSIKQGGDGYTF.

V gene TRBV5-4 combines with J gene TRBJ1-6, with D maybe TRBD1 (6 bases). This CDR3 is 12 amino acids long. Looked up from germline, CDR1 is SGHNT and CDR2 is YYREEE (reference sequence). Trimming removed 10 bases from V and 6 bases from J, with 11 bases in between. CDR3 sequence: CAGRRGNSPLHF. DNA of the CDR3: TGTGCCGGACGCAGGGGTAATTCACCCCTCCACTTT.

The chain employs TRBV6-6 and TRBJ1-2; D is uncertain. Germline assignment: CDR1 MNHNY and CDR2 SVGAGI (reference sequence). The V gene lost 2 bases and the J gene lost 3 bases, with 7 bases spanning the gap. The CDR3 contains 13 residues. The chain's CDR3 is CASSYDQDYGYTF. Written as DNA, the CDR3 is TGTGCCAGCAGTTACGACCAGGACTATGGCTACACCTTC.

CDR3 DNA sequence: TGTGCCAGCAGCCAATCCGGGACAGGGTGGGAGACCCAGTACTTC. Translated, it gives CASSQSGTGWETQYF. The V and J genes are TRBV4-2 and TRBJ2-5, with 9 bases aligning to TRBD1. The CDR3 loop spans 15 amino acids. The germline CDR1 and CDR2 sequences are LGHNA and YNFKEQ. The J segment lost 5 bases and the V segment lost 2 bases, leaving 6 bases of the junction unmatched.

J is TRBJ1-2 and V is TRBV18; the match to TRBD1 covers 7 bases. The junction had 9 bases not matched to a gene; V was cut back by 5 bases and J by 6 bases. The germline CDR1 and CDR2 sequences are KGHSH and LQKENI. The CDR3 runs 14 residues. This chain's CDR3 is CASSSSEGADGYTF. The CDR3 region has the DNA TGTGCCAGCTCATCCTCGGAGGGGGCTGATGGCTACACCTTC.

A single count supports this clone. The chain employs TRBV9 and TRBJ1-2; 7 bases match TRBD1. V shed 3 bases, J shed 3 bases, and the junction held 8 bases outside the gene matches. Germline-derived CDR1 and CDR2 are SGDLS and YYNGEE. The CDR3 spans 15 residues. CDR3 DNA sequence: TGTGCCAGCAGCGGACAGGGCGTATTCCACTATGGCTACACCTTC. This encodes CASSGQGVFHYGYTF. The whole variable domain, remainder taken from reference TRBV9 and TRBJ1-2, is DSGVTQTPKHLITATGQRVTLRCSPRSGDLSVYWYQQSLDQGLQFLIQYYNGEERAKGNILERFSAQQFPDLHSELNLSSLELGDSALYFCASSGQGVFHYGYTFGSGTRLTVV.

This clone was recorded only once. This chain links TRBV5-4 with TRBJ2-2; D is unresolved. Trimming left V 6 bases short and J 0 bases short, with 9 bases between. Looked up from germline, CDR1 is SGHNT and CDR2 is YYREEE (reference sequence). The CDR3 length is 14 residues. CDR3 protein: CASKFEPNTGELFF. The CDR3 region has the DNA TGTGCCAGCAAGTTTGAGCCGAACACCGGGGAGCTGTTTTTT.

The chain has TRBV19 and TRBJ2-1, with 8 bases fitting TRBD2. CDR1 is LNHDA and CDR2 is SQIVND in the germline V gene (reference sequence). CDR3 length: 14 residues. V was pared by 11 bases and J by 3 bases, with 9 bases of the junction left unmatched. CDR3 amino acids: CAEEGTRRYNEQFF. The CDR3 DNA sequence: TGTGCCGAGGAAGGGACTAGACGCTACAATGAGCAGTTCTTC.

V and J are TRBV20-1 and TRBJ2-1; unclear D gene. Germline V gene sequence: CDR1 DFQATT, CDR2 SNEGSKA (reference sequence). The length of the CDR3 is 15 residues. V dropped 3 bases and J dropped 0 bases, with 12 bases sitting between them. CDR3 protein: CSASWDSSSYNEQFF. As DNA, the CDR3 is TGCAGTGCTAGTTGGGATTCTAGCTCCTACAATGAGCAGTTCTTC.

This rearrangement joins TRBV6-5 to TRBJ1-1, with D possibly being TRBD1 (6 bases). This CDR3 is built from 12 residues. Trimming stripped 2 bases from V and 8 bases from J, with 9 bases between. Germline assignment: CDR1 MNHEY and CDR2 SVGAGI. The CDR3 sequence: CASSYLQGEAFF. For the CDR3, the DNA is TGTGCCAGCAGTTACCTACAGGGAGAAGCTTTCTTT.

V and J are TRBV7-9 and TRBJ1-4; D might be TRBD1 (5 bases). Per the germline V gene, CDR1 is SEHNR and CDR2 is FQNEAQ (reference sequence). Between the trimmed V and J ends, which lost 5 bases and 4 bases, there was a span of 11 bases. The CDR3 is 14 residues long. CDR3 protein: CASSPGRVNEKLFF. The CDR3 DNA reads TGTGCCAGCAGCCCAGGGCGGGTTAATGAAAAACTGTTTTTT.

The chain uses TRBV5-4 and TRBJ2-3; possibly TRBD2 for D (6 bases). Germline V gene data show CDR1 as SGHNT and CDR2 as YYREEE (reference sequence). Trimming took 3 bases from V and 2 from J, leaving 10 bases between them. The CDR3 has 14 amino acids. CDR3 region: CASSSASDTDTQYF. The DNA of the CDR3 is TGTGCCAGCAGCTCAGCTAGCGACACAGATACGCAGTATTTT.

The V call is TRBV3-1 (or the pseudogene TRBV3-2), the J call TRBJ2-2, with TRBD2 as a possible D gene (6 bases). This CDR3 is built from 15 residues. V was trimmed by 3 bases and J by 2 bases, leaving 10 bases between them. Germline V gene lookup returns CDR1 LGHDT and CDR2 YNNKEL (reference sequence). As DNA, the CDR3 is TGTGCCAGCAGCCAGAGGAGGGGAAACACCGGGGAGCTGTTTTTT. As protein: CASSQRRGNTGELFF.

The chain couples TRBV7-3 to TRBJ2-1, with 10 bases lining up with TRBD2. The CDR3 contains 16 residues. With 1 base clipped from V and 5 bases from J, the junction kept 5 bases outside the gene matches. Per the germline V gene, CDR1 is SGHTA and CDR2 is FQGTGA. As DNA, the CDR3 is TGTGCCAGCAGCTTAAACGGACTAGCGGAAAACAATGAGCAGTTCTTC. It encodes CASSLNGLAENNEQFF. The complete variable domain, with remaining parts taken from reference TRBV7-3 and TRBJ2-1, reads GAGVSQTPSNKVTEKGKYVELRCDPISGHTALYWYRQSLGQGPEFLIYFQGTGAADDSGLPNDRFFAVRPEGSVSTLKIQRTERGDSAVYLCASSLNGLAENNEQFFGPGTRLTVL.

The J gene is TRBJ2-1, the V gene TRBV28; no firm D call. V was pared by 7 bases and J by 0 bases, with 10 bases between. The CDR3 spans 14 residues. Germline CDR1 is MDHEN and CDR2 is SYDVKM. The DNA of the CDR3 is TGTGCCAGCAAAGGACGCAGCTCCTACAATGAGCAGTTCTTC. Protein: CASKGRSSYNEQFF.

V gene TRBV6-1 combines with J gene TRBJ2-5, with TRBD2 matching over 7 bases. Germline V CDR1 and CDR2: MNHNS, SASEGT. The length of the CDR3 is 15 residues. V dropped 3 bases and J dropped 1; count of bases not matched to a gene: 5. The CDR3 DNA is TGTGCCAGCAGTGATTGGCGGGGGAGCCAAGAGACCCAGTACTTC. This sequence encodes CASSDWRGSQETQYF.

The chain employs TRBV1 and TRBJ2-1; TRBD2, the D gene given by the table, was not confirmed from the DNA. TRBV1 is described as a pseudogene. The CDR3 contains 12 residues. The CDR3 DNA reads TGCACCAGCAGCCCCCCCCCGGATGAGCAGTTCTTC. Translated, it gives CTSSPPPDEQFF.

V gene TRBV5-1 combines with J gene TRBJ1-5, with D perhaps matching TRBD1 (5 bases). The V gene's germline CDR1 is SGHRS and CDR2 YFSETQ. The CDR3 extends over 15 amino acids. The germline V and J ends were trimmed by 5 bases and 1 base, with 13 bases remaining between them. DNA of the CDR3: TGCGCCAGCAGGCCCAGCGGGGGAAGCAATCAGCCCCAGCATTTT. Protein product: CASRPSGGSNQPQHF.

The chain recombines TRBV12-3 or TRBV12-4 with TRBJ2-7; D unclear. Trimming took off 4 bases at V and 2 bases at J, with 6 bases between the two ends. The CDR3 has 12 residues. The CDR3 nucleotides are TGTGCCAGCAGTTCCGCCGCCTACGAGCAGTACTTC. Translating it yields CASSSAAYEQYF.

The chain is built from TRBV19 and TRBJ2-7, with TRBD2 as a possible D gene (6 bases). This CDR3 has 14 residues. The V end was cut by 4 bases, the J end by 2 bases, with 12 bases between. In germline, CDR1 is LNHDA, CDR2 SQIVND (reference sequence). CDR3 DNA: TGTGCCAGTAGTAAGGCAGGAGGGGCCTACGAGCAGTACTTC. This sequence encodes CASSKAGGAYEQYF.

The chain couples TRBV5-1 to TRBJ2-3; 7 nucleotides match TRBD1. Germline V gene lookup returns CDR1 SGHRS and CDR2 YFSETQ. V dropped 0 bases and J dropped 6; count of bases not matched to a gene: 7. The CDR3 has 15 amino acids. The CDR3 coding sequence is TGCGCCAGCAGCTTGGATGGGCAGGGGGTCGATACGCAGTATTTT. This gives the protein CASSLDGQGVDTQYF.

The chain combines TRBV7-3 with TRBJ2-3; 8 bases match TRBD2. Germline-derived CDR1 and CDR2 are SGHTA and FQGTGA. The V gene end was trimmed by 4 bases and the J gene end by 13 bases; junction bases not matched to a gene: 10. This CDR3 has 13 residues. CDR3 nucleotide sequence: TGTGCCAGCAGCTCAAGGACTAGCCTTAGCAAGTATTTT. Amino acids: CASSSRTSLSKYF.

V usage is TRBV28 and J usage is TRBJ1-5, with 7 nucleotides matching TRBD1. The CDR3 sequence is 15 residues long. V trimming: 6 bases; J trimming: 6 bases; junction bases outside the gene matches: 11. CDR1 is MDHEN and CDR2 is SYDVKM in the germline V gene. The CDR3 bases are TGTGCCAGCAGACTCCCGACAGGGATGGGTCAGCCCCAGCATTTT. It is translated as CASRLPTGMGQPQHF.

The V gene is TRBV7-3, the J gene TRBJ2-1, with a tentative D call TRBD1 (5 bases). Germline lookup yields CDR1 SGHTA and CDR2 FQGTGA. The germline V and J ends were trimmed by 5 bases and 8 bases, with 19 bases remaining between them. The CDR3 is 15 residues long. CDR3 sequence: CASSQGQRVSYEQFF. CDR3 coding DNA: TGTGCCAGCAGCCAAGGACAAAGGGTTTCCTATGAGCAGTTCTTC.